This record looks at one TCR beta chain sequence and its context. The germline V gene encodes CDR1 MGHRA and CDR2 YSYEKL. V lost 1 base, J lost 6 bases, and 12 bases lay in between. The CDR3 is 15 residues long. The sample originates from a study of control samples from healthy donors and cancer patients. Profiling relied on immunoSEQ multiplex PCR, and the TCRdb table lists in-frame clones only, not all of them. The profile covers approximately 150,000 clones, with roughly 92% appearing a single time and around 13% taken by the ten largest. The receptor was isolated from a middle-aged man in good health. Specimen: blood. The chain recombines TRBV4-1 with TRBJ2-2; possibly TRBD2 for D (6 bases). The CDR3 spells CASSQVAGLAGELFF. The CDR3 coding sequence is TGCGCCAGCAGCCAAGTCGCGGGATTGGCCGGGGAGCTGTTTTTT.